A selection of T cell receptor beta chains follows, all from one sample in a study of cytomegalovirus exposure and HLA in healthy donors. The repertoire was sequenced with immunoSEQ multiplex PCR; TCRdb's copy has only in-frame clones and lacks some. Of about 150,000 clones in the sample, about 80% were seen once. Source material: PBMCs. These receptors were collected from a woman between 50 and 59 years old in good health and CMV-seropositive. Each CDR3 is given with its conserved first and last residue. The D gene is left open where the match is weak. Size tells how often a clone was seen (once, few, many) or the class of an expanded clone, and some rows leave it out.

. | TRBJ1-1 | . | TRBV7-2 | TGTGCCAGCAGCTCTCAACAGGGATCGGTAGCTTTCTTT | CASSSQQGSVAFF
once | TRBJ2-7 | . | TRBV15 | TGTGCCACCAGCAGGAAGGGGGAGCAGTACTTC | CATSRKGEQYF
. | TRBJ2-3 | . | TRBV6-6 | TGTGCCAGCAGTCCCAGGGGTTCGGGCACAGATACGCAGTATTTT | CASSPRGSGTDTQYF
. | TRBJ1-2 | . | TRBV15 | TGTGCCACCAGCAGAGATCTACCTAGATTGGCGAATGGCTACACCTTC | CATSRDLPRLANGYTF
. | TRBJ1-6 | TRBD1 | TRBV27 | TGTGCCAGCAGTTTATCGAAGGGGGCTAGTTCACCCCTCCACTTT | CASSLSKGASSPLHF
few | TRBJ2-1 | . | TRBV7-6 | TGTGCCAGCAGCTCCCCCGGGACTGGTAGCTCCTACAATGAGCAGTTCTTC | CASSSPGTGSSYNEQFF
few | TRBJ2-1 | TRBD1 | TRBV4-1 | TGCGCCAGCAGCCAAGAAGCCCCTGGACAGGGGGCGAAGGAGCAGTTCTTC | CASSQEAPGQGAKEQFF
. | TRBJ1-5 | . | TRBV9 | TGTGCCAGCAGCGTAGATTTGTGGCAGGGTTTTTACGGCAATCAGCCCCAGCATTTT | CASSVDLWQGFYGNQPQHF
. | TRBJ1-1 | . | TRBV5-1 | TGCGCCAGCAGGGGGGGGGCAGAGAACACTGAAGCTTTCTTT | CASRGGAENTEAFF
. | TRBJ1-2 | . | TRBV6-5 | TGTGCCAGCAGGCCGGATGCGGGGGCTAACTATGGCTACACCTTC | CASRPDAGANYGYTF
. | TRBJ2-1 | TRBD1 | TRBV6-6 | TGTGCCAGCACCCCGGGACAGGGGGTTAATGAGCAGTTCTTC | CASTPGQGVNEQFF
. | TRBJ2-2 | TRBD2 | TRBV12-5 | TGTGCTAGTGGTTTGGGGACTAGCAGCACCGGGGAGCTGTTTTTT | CASGLGTSSTGELFF
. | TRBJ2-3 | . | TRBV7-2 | TGTGCCAGCAGCTTGGGCGGACTGGGAGATACGCAGTATTTT | CASSLGGLGDTQYF
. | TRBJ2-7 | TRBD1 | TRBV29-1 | TGCAGCGCCCGACAGGGACCCTACGAGCAGTACTTC | CSARQGPYEQYF
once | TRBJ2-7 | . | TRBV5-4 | TGTGCCAGCAGCTTAGGGACTGCCTCCTACGAGCAGTACTTC | CASSLGTASYEQYF
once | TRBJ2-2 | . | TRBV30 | TGTGCCTGGAGTGTTGGTCACCCTAGCGGGGAGCTGTTTTTT | CAWSVGHPSGELFF
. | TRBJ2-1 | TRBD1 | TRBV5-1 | TGCGCCAGCAGCTTGCTGACAGGGTTCGGGAATGAGCAGTTCTTC | CASSLLTGFGNEQFF
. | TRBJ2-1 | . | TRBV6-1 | TGTGCCACCCTCCCCCCCCCGGGACTCAAGCAGTTCTTC | CATLPPPGLKQFF
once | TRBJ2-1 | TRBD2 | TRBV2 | TGTGCCAGCGATAAGGGCGGGGGGGCTGGTGAGCAGTTCTTC | CASDKGGGAGEQFF
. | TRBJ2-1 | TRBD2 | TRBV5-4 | TGTGCCAGCAGCTTGTACCGGGGGGGCCATGAGTTCTTC | CASSLYRGGHEFF
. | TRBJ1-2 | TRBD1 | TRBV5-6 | TGTGCCAGCAGCCTGCGGACAGGGATACGTTATGGCTACACCTTC | CASSLRTGIRYGYTF
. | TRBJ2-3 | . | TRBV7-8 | TGTGCCAGCAGCCAGCGGCTTAGCACAGATACGCAGTATTTT | CASSQRLSTDTQYF
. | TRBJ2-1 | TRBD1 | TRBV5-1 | TGCGCCAGCAGCTCCCGAGGGGAGGACAGGGTGGGTGCGCAGTTCTTC | CASSSRGEDRVGAQFF
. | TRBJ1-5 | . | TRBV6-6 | TGTGCCAGCAGTTCACAGGGACCACAGCCCCAGCATTTT | CASSSQGPQPQHF
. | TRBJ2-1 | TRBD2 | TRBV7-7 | TGTGCCAGCAGCTTATATGCTGGGGGAGGGACTAGCGGGGATGAGCAGTTCTTC | CASSLYAGGGTSGDEQFF
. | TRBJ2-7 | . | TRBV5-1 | TGCGCCAGCAGCTTTAGGAACAGGCTCTACGAGCAGTACTTC | CASSFRNRLYEQYF
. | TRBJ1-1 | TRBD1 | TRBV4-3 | TGCGCCAGCAGCCCTCGACAGGGCCCGGGAACTGAAGCTTTCTTT | CASSPRQGPGTEAFF
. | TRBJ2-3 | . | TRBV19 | TGTGCCAGTCGGACATCTAGCACAGATACGCAGTATTTT | CASRTSSTDTQYF
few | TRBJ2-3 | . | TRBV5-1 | TGCGCCAGCAGCATCTTATCGGATACGCAGTATTTT | CASSILSDTQYF
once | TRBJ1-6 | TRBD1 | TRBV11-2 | TGTGCCAGCAGCCTCGGGACAGTTAATTCACCCCTCCACTTT | CASSLGTVNSPLHF
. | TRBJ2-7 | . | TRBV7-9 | TGTGCCAGCAGCGGTGAACGACTGGACGAGCAGTACTTC | CASSGERLDEQYF
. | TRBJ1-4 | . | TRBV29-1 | TGCAGCGTTGAAAATTCCCCAGGCAAAAAACTGTTTTTT | CSVENSPGKKLFF
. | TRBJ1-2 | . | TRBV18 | TGTGCCAGCTCCCCTACCGACGGCGGCCTCTATGGCTACACCTTC | CASSPTDGGLYGYTF
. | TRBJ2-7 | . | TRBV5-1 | TGCGCCAGCAGCTTAAAAACCGGGATCTCCTACGAGCAGTACTTC | CASSLKTGISYEQYF